This is a list of T cell receptor beta chains from one sample in a study of T cell repertoires in cytomegalovirus infection. TCRdb called the reads again in MiXCR, with one record for every CDR3 protein. This table has 55,000 to 85,000 distinct CDR3 sequences, over 3.5% appearing once. The sample consisted of PBMCs. The origin of the receptors is a human donor in good health (CMV status not recorded). Some clones in this sample may be carry-over from other donors' samples. Both conserved end residues are part of each CDR3. The D gene is left open where the match is weak. Sizes are listed as once, few, many, or a class for an expanded clone.

>TRBJ2-5|TRBD2|TRBV7-2|many
TGTGCCAGCAGCTCGGGACTAGCGGGGAGTATCCAAGAGACCCAGTACTTC
CASSSGLAGSIQETQYF
>TRBJ2-4|NA|TRBV27|many
TGTGCCAGCAGTTTATCAGGGCTATCCAAAAACATTCAGTACTTC
CASSLSGLSKNIQYF
>TRBJ2-1|TRBD2|TRBV7-2|many
TGTGCCAGCAGCTTGTCACGGGGGGCCTACAATGAGCAGTTCTTC
CASSLSRGAYNEQFF
>TRBJ1-1|TRBD1|TRBV7-2|many
TGTGCCAGCAGCCCACGACAGGGAAACACTGAAGCTTTCTTT
CASSPRQGNTEAFF
>TRBJ2-3|TRBD2|TRBV20-1|many
TGCAGTGCTAGATTAGCGGGGGGCCATCAGATAACGCAGTATTTT
CSARLAGGHQITQYF
>TRBJ2-3|NA|TRBV7-8|many
TGTGCCAGCAGCCCCCTGCAGGCCCAGGCTACGCAGTATTTT
CASSPLQAQATQYF
>TRBJ1-2|NA|TRBV20-1|many
TGCAGTGCTGTAGCTCCACCATGGGGCTACACCTTC
CSAVAPPWGYTF
>TRBJ2-4|NA|TRBV7-2|many
TGTGCCAGCAGCAACGAGCTAGCCAAAAACATTCAGTACTTC
CASSNELAKNIQYF
>TRBJ2-3|NA|TRBV7-2|many
TGTGCCAGCAGCCTGGACGGGGCTAGCACAGATACGCAGTATTTT
CASSLDGASTDTQYF
>TRBJ2-1|NA|TRBV7-8|many
TGTGCCAGCAGCTTAGGTAGCTCCTACAATGAGCAGTTCTTC
CASSLGSSYNEQFF
>TRBJ2-3|NA|TRBV4-2|many
TGTGCCAGCAGCCAGGGGCCTACAGATACGCAGTATTTT
CASSQGPTDTQYF
>TRBJ2-1|NA|TRBV15|many
TGTGCCACCAGCAGAGATCGGAAGGGAGCTCAAATTGATGAGCAGTTCTTC
CATSRDRKGAQIDEQFF
>TRBJ2-2|TRBD2|TRBV7-9|few
TGTGCCAGCAGCCCCCCCGTTAGCGGGAGGGCCTGGACCGGGGAGCTGTTTTTT
CASSPPVSGRAWTGELFF